This TCR beta chain was captured by sequencing in a study of blood T cell repertoires in COVID-19 (dated by TCRdb to about 2020). Regarding the research as a whole: Collaborator samples came from the United States, Italy and Spain and covered acute and convalescent phases of COVID-19. The material from the prospective study consisted of cDNA or gDNA derived from T cells, B-cell-depleted T cells, or PBMCs. The sample metadata nearly always contained a de-identified subject ID, COVID-19 status, age in years and sex. Deeply sampled blood TCRbeta repertoires from subjects exposed to, actively infected with, or recovered from COVID-19 were included in the dataset. The repertoires were made available in a free public database intended to serve as a resource for research on the immune response to SARS-CoV-2. Where HLA class I and class II types were available, the types were taken from metadata supplied by the sample provider, not from assay-based typing. Samples came from the ongoing ImmuneRACE study (first 160 participants) plus 1,254 subjects from 6 global collaborators.

The junction shows trimming of 4 bases on V and 3 bases on J, and the gene matches do not reach 6 bases of it. The CDR3 has 16 amino acids, counting the end cysteine and phenylalanine. The sequence is cut down to CDR3 DNA, 48 bases in frame from base 1. CDR1 is given as MGHRA and CDR2 as YSYEKL, both from the germline V gene. Participants in the prospective study were aged about 18 to 95 years, lived in 20 to 25 United States geographic areas, and enrolled through a virtual design. To assign participants to cohorts, the prospective study relied on clinical history that participants themselves reported in a screening survey and a study questionnaire. Recovered participants in ImmuneRACE Cohort 3 were defined by two consecutive negative NP/OP PCR tests, clearance by a healthcare professional, or resolution of symptoms. In the prospective study, whole blood, serum and a nasopharyngeal or oropharyngeal swab were collected from each participant by mobile phlebotomists. Participants in the prospective study had the option to provide additional blood draws and questionnaires over an approximately two-month period. Before DNA extraction, prospective study blood samples were shipped either frozen or at room temperature.

Regarding this clone: No cognate antigen has been identified for it. The input lacks base qualities; no much larger clone sits a single base away.

General findings and caveats noted by the study authors: How much clinical and demographic metadata was included differed by source and by participant, and the metadata was provided uncurated.

TCRbeta CDR3 regions were amplified from genomic DNA by means of the immunoSEQ Assay, a bias-controlled multiplex PCR. The paper's processing steps were these. The number of nucleated cells in each sample was estimated from the amplification of reference gene primers within the assay. Sequence reads were collapsed and filtered to measure the absolute abundance of every unique TCRbeta CDR3 rearrangement. For each sample, productive Simpson clonality was calculated as the square root of Simpson's diversity index over productive rearrangements. Entries here come from immuneACCESS through TCRdb and include only in-frame sequences with V and J called. Some clones fail to appear in such tables; in the studies checked, an unresolved V gene covers under half of the shortfall, and the cause of the remainder is unknown. V and J calls and clone size are those listed in that table; D and trimming were worked out from the DNA. Here the sample has more than 250,000 clones; about 85% occur a single time. Of the sample, approximately 5% falls within the top ten clones.

Recombination joined TRBV4-1 with TRBJ2-1; 10 of the junction bases match TRBD2. Sequenced input: PBMCs or T cells enriched from blood (not recorded which). The receptor comes from a woman aged 25 to 45 who had recovered from COVID-19. The DNA reads TGCGCCAGCAGCCTCGTAGCGGGGGGCAACTACAATGAGCAGTTCTTC. Its translation reads: CASSLVAGGNYNEQFF.